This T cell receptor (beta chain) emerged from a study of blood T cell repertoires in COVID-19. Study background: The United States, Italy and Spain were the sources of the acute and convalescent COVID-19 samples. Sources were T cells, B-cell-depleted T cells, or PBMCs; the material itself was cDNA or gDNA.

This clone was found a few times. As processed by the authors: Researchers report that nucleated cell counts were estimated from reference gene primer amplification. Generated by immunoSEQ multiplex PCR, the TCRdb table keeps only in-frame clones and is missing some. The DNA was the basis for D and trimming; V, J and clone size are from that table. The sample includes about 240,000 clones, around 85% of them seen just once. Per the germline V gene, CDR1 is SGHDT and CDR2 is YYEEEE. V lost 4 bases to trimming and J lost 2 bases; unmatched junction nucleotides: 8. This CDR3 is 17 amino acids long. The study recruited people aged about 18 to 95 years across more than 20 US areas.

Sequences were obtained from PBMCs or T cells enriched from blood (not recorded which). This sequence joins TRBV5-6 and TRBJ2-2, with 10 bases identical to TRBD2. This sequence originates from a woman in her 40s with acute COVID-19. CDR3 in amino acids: CASSQLAGSRNTGELFF. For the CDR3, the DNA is TGTGCCAGCAGCCAACTAGCGGGAAGTAGAAACACCGGGGAGCTGTTTTTT.